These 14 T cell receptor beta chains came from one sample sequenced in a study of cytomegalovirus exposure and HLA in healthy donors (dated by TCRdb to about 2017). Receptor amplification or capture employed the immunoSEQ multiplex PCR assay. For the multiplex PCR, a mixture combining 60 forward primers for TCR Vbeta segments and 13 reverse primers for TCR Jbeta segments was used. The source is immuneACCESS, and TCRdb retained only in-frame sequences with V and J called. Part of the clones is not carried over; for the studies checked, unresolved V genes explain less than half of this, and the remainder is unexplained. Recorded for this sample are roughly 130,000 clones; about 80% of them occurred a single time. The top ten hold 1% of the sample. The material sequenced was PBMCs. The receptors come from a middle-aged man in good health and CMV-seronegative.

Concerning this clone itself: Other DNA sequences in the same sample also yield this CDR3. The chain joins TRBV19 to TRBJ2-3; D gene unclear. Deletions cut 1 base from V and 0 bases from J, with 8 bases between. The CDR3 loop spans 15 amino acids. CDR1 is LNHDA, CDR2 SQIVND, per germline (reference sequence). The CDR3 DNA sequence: TGTGCCAGTAGTATAGGGCAGACTAGCACAGATACGCAGTATTTT. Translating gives CASSIGQTSTDTQYF.

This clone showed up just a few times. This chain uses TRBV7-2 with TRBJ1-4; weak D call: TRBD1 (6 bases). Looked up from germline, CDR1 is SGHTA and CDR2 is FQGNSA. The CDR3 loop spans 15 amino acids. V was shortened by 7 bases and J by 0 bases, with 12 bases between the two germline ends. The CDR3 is CASTVQGTTNEKLFF. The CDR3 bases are TGTGCCAGCACCGTGCAGGGGACAACTAATGAAAAACTGTTTTTT.

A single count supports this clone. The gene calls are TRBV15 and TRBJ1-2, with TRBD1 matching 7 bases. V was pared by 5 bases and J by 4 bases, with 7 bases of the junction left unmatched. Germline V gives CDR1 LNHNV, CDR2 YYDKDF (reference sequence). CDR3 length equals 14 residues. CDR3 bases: TGTGCCACCAGCGAAGGACAGGCGATCTATGGCTACACCTTC. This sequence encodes CATSEGQAIYGYTF.

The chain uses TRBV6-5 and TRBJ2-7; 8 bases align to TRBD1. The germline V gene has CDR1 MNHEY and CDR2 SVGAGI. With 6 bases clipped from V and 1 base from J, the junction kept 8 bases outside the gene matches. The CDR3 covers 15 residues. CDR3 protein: CASRGTGGLSYEQYF. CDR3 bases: TGTGCCAGCAGGGGAACAGGGGGGTTATCCTACGAGCAGTACTTC.

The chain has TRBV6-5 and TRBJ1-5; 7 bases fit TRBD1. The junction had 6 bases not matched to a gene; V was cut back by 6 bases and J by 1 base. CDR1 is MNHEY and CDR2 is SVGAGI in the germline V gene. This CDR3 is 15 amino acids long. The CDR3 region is CASSRKTGSNQPQHF. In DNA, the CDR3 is TGTGCCAGCAGCCGAAAGACAGGGAGCAATCAGCCCCAGCATTTT.

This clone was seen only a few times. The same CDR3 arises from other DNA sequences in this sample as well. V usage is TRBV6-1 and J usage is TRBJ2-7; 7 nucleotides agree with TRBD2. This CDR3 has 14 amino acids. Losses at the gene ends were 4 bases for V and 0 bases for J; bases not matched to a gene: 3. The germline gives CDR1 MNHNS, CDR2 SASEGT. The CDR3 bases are TGTGCCAGCAGTGGGCGGGGGAGCTCCTACGAGCAGTACTTC. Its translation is CASSGRGSSYEQYF.

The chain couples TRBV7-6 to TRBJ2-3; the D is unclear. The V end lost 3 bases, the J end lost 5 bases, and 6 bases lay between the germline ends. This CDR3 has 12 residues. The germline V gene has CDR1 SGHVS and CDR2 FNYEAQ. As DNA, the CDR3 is TGTGCCAGCAGCTTCCAGTTAGATACGCAGTATTTT. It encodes CASSFQLDTQYF.

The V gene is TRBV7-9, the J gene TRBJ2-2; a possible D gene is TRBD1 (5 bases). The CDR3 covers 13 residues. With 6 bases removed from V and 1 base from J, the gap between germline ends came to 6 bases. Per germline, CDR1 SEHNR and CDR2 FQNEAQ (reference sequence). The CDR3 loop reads CASRQGNTGELFF. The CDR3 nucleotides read TGTGCCAGCAGGCAGGGGAACACCGGGGAGCTGTTTTTT.

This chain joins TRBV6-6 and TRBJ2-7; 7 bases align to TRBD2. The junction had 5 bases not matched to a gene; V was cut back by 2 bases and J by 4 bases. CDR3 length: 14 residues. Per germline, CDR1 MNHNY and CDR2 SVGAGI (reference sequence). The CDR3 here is CASSYDGGGYEQYF. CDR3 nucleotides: TGTGCCAGCAGTTACGATGGGGGAGGGTACGAGCAGTACTTC.

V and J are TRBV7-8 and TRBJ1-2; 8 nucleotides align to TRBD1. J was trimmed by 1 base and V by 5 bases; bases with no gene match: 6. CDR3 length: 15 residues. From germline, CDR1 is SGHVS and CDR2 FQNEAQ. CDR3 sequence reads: CASSADRGHNYGYTF. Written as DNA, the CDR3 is TGTGCCAGCAGCGCCGACAGGGGACATAACTATGGCTACACCTTC.

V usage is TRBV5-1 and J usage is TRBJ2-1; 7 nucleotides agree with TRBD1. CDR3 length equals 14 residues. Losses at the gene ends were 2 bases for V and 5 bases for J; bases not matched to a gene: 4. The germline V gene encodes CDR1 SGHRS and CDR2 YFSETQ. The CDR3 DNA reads TGCGCCAGCAGCTTTAACAGGGGACACAATGAGCAGTTCTTC. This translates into CASSFNRGHNEQFF.

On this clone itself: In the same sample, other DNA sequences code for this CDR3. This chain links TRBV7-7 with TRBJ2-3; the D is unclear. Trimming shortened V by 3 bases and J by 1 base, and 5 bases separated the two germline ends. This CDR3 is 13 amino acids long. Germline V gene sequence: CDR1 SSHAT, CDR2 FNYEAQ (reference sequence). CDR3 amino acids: CASSLGGTDTQYF. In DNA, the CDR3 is TGTGCCAGCAGCTTGGGCGGCACAGATACGCAGTATTTT.

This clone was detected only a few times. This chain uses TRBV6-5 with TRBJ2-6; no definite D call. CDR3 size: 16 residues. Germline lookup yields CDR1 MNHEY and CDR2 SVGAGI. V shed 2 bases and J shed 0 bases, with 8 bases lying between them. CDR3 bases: TGTGCCAGCAGTTACCTTGACTCCTCTGGGGCCAACGTCCTGACTTTC. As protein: CASSYLDSSGANVLTF.

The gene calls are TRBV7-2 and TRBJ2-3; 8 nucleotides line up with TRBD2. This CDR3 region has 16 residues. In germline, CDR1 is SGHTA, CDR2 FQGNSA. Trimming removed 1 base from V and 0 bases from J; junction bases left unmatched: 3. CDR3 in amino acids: CASSLVAGMSTDTQYF. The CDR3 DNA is TGTGCCAGCAGCTTAGTAGCGGGGATGAGCACAGATACGCAGTATTTT.